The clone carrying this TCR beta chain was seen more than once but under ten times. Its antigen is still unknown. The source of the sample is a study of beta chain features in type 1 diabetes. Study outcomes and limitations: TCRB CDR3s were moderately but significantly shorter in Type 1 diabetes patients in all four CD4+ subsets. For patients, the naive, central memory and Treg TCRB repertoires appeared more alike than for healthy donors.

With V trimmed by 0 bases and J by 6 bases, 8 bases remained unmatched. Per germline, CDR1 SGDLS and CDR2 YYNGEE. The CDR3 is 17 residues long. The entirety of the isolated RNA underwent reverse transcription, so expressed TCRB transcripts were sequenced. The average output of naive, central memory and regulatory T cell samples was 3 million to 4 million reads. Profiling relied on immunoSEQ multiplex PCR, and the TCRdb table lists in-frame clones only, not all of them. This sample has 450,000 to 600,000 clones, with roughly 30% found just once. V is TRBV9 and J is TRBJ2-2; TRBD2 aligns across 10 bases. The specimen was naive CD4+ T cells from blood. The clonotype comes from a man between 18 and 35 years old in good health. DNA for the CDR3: TGTGCCAGCAGCGTAGATCCTAGCGGGAGATTTGCCGGGGAGCTGTTTTTT. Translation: CASSVDPSGRFAGELFF.